The 2 T cell receptor beta chains below come from one sample, sequenced in a study of human T cells and chemical hapten exposure. The sample's time point: patch test 3, about 24 weeks after DPC sensitization. Treatment described: therapeutic diphenylcyclopropenone sensitization with weekly scalp DPC. TCRdb recomputed calls from the RACE reads with MiXCR, one row per CDR3 protein. The sample lists about 82,000 distinct CDR3 sequences, approximately 13% seen once, with roughly 5.7% in the top ten. The sequences come from whole blood, collected in connection with sensitization to the hapten diphenylcyclopropenone (DPC). The receptors originated from a woman in her forties or fifties with alopecia areata. Some clones in this sample may be carry-over from other donors' samples.

This clonotype was seen only a few times. This rearrangement joins TRBV5-1 to TRBJ2-4; 7 nucleotides align to TRBD1. Germline V gene lookup returns CDR1 SGHRS and CDR2 YFSETQ. V lost 0 bases, J lost 4 bases, and 16 bases stayed unmatched. The CDR3 runs to 19 residues. CDR3 amino acids: CASSLAQTPTTGWKNIQYF. The CDR3 nucleotides read TGCGCCAGCAGCTTGGCCCAAACCCCCACGACAGGGTGGAAAAACATTCAGTACTTC.

This clonotype was observed a few times. This rearrangement joins TRBV9 to TRBJ1-1, with D uncertain. Trimming took off 6 bases at V and 2 bases at J, with 17 bases between the two ends. The CDR3 consists of 15 residues. The germline V gene has CDR1 SGDLS and CDR2 YYNGEE. The chain's CDR3 is CASTVTLTVNTEAFF. As DNA, the CDR3 is TGTGCCAGCACCGTTACGCTTACAGTTAACACTGAAGCTTTCTTT.